Listed here are 16 T cell receptor beta chains from one sample, sequenced in a study of blood T cell repertoires in COVID-19. The data were produced by immunoSEQ multiplex PCR, yet TCRdb's version contains in-frame clones alone and is incomplete. The data hold about half a million clones, with 70% to 90% observed a single time. Material: peripheral blood. Receptor source: a human donor in a cohort sampled during active COVID-19.

V usage is TRBV11-2 and J usage is TRBJ1-5, with D possibly matching TRBD1 (5 bases). V was pared by 2 bases and J by 4 bases, with 12 bases between. The CDR3 has 15 residues. Germline assignment: CDR1 SGHAT and CDR2 FQNNGV. CDR3 in amino acids: CASSLIGGDNQPQHF. CDR3 bases: TGTGCCAGCAGCTTAATCGGGGGTGATAATCAGCCCCAGCATTTT.

The chain combines TRBV4-2 with TRBJ1-6, with D unclear. The CDR3 totals 14 residues. V was clipped by 1 base and J by 5 bases, with 6 bases between them. The germline V gene has CDR1 LGHNA and CDR2 YNFKEQ. In DNA form, the CDR3 reads TGTGCCAGCAGCCAAGGATCAGATAATTCACCCCTCCACTTT. It codes for CASSQGSDNSPLHF.

The chain links TRBV7-2 to TRBJ2-5; no clear D gene. V lost 6 bases and J 5 bases, leaving 13 bases between the germline ends. CDR3 length equals 13 residues. In germline, CDR1 is SGHTA, CDR2 FQGNSA. DNA of the CDR3: TGTGCCAGCAGTCTAAGCGTCGGGGAGACCCAGTACTTC. This gives the protein CASSLSVGETQYF.

The gene calls are TRBV27 and TRBJ1-2; TRBD1 matches at 7 bases. This CDR3 is built from 13 residues. V dropped 6 bases and J dropped 4; count of bases not matched to a gene: 5. CDR1 and CDR2 from the germline V gene are MNHEY and SMNVEV (reference sequence). The CDR3 region is CASRVGQAYGYTF. The CDR3 DNA reads as TGTGCCAGCAGGGTCGGACAGGCCTATGGCTACACCTTC.

This clone was picked up one time. The chain employs TRBV7-3 and TRBJ1-1; perhaps TRBD1 as D (5 bases). Trimming took off 2 bases at V and 4 bases at J, with 11 bases between the two ends. Germline CDR1 and CDR2: SGHTA and FQGTGA. This CDR3 region has 14 residues. The CDR3: CASSLQGSGTEAFF. Here the CDR3 DNA reads TGTGCCAGCAGCTTACAGGGTAGTGGCACTGAAGCTTTCTTT.

The chain carries TRBV19 and TRBJ1-2, with D perhaps matching TRBD1 (5 bases). The CDR3 contains 12 residues. Trimming removed 7 bases from V and 4 bases from J, with 10 bases in between. From germline, CDR1 is LNHDA and CDR2 SQIVND (reference sequence). As DNA, the CDR3 is TGTGCCAGTAACTCCGACAGCTATGGCTACACCTTC. Its translation is CASNSDSYGYTF.

The CDR3 bases are TGTGCCAGCAGCCAAGCGGGGGGGAGCTCCTATAATTCACCCCTCCACTTT. The encoded protein is CASSQAGGSSYNSPLHF. The chain links TRBV3-1 (or the pseudogene TRBV3-2) to TRBJ1-6; a possible D gene is TRBD1 (5 bases). The germline V gene has CDR1 LGHDT and CDR2 YNNKEL (reference sequence). The CDR3 sequence is 17 residues long. V gave up 1 base and J gave up 0 bases, with 10 bases separating them.

The V and J genes are TRBV29-1 and TRBJ2-3; 7 bases align to TRBD1. V dropped 0 bases and J dropped 0; count of bases not matched to a gene: 12. Germline CDR1 SQVTM, CDR2 ANQGSEA. CDR3 size: 18 residues. CDR3 nucleotide sequence: TGCAGCGTTGAAGATCTCTGGGACAGCTCCTCTAGCACAGATACGCAGTATTTT. Protein: CSVEDLWDSSSSTDTQYF.

This chain links TRBV5-1 with TRBJ2-7, with a possible D match to TRBD1 (6 bases). The CDR3 length is 15 residues. From germline, CDR1 is SGHRS and CDR2 YFSETQ. Trimming left V 4 bases short and J 3 bases short, with 17 bases between. CDR3 in amino acids: CASSVGPGTSYEQYF. The DNA for the CDR3 is TGCGCCAGCAGCGTGGGACCGGGGACAAGCTACGAGCAGTACTTC. Variable domain in full (rest from reference TRBV5-1 and TRBJ2-7): KAGVTQTPRYLIKTRGQQVTLSCSPISGHRSVSWYQQTPGQGLQFLFEYFSETQRNKGNFPGRFSGRQFSNSRSEMNVSTLELGDSALYLCASSVGPGTSYEQYFGPGTRLTVT.

With respect to this clone: An end of the junction differs from the germline gene, which may be a read error. This sequence joins TRBV7-7 and TRBJ2-7; D remains unclear. The CDR3 is made up of 14 amino acids. Germline V gives CDR1 SSHAT, CDR2 FNYEAQ (reference sequence). The CDR3 sequence: CASSPVARPDEQYF. CDR3 nucleotide sequence: TGTGCTAGCAGCCCGGTCGCTCGTCCCGACGAGCAGTACTTC. Together with reference TRBV7-7 and TRBJ2-7, the CDR3 gives the full variable domain: GAGVSQSPRYKVTKRGQDVTLRCDPISSHATLYWYQQALGQGPEFLTYFNYEAQPDKSGLPSDRFSAERPEGSISTLTIQRTEQRDSAMYRCASSPVARPDEQYFGPGTRLTVT.

With respect to this clone: One end of the junction varies from germline; a read error may be responsible. The gene calls are TRBV7-7 and TRBJ2-2; TRBD2 matches 11 bases. The CDR3 sequence is 16 residues long. CDR1 is SSHAT, CDR2 FNYEAQ, per germline (reference sequence). The CDR3 reads CASSLTSGRGTGELFF. The CDR3 DNA follows: TGTGCTAGCAGCTTAACTAGCGGGAGAGGGACCGGGGAGCTGTTTTTT.

This clone was observed a single time. This rearrangement joins TRBV4-3 to TRBJ2-3; D remains unclear. Germline CDR1 reads LGHNA; CDR2 reads YSLEER. V was pared by 0 bases and J by 0 bases, with 7 bases between. This CDR3 has 15 amino acids. The CDR3 region has the DNA TGCGCCAGCAGCCAAGATCAGATCAGCACAGATACGCAGTATTTT. This gives the protein CASSQDQISTDTQYF.

The chain uses TRBV30 and TRBJ2-6, with 8 bases lining up with TRBD1. Trimming took 7 bases from V and 0 from J; bases not matched to a gene: 8. CDR1 and CDR2 from the germline V gene are GTSNPN and SVGIG (reference sequence). The CDR3 extends over 16 amino acids. CDR3 amino acids: CASSTGAGSGANVLTF. The CDR3 bases are TGTGCCTCCTCGACAGGGGCCGGCTCTGGGGCCAACGTCCTGACTTTC.

The CDR3 nucleotides are TGTGCCAGCAGCCAGGTGGGGGGGTCTGAAGCTTTCTTT. Its protein product is CASSQVGGSEAFF. This chain connects TRBV14 to TRBJ1-1, with D possibly matching TRBD1 (5 bases). Germline assignment: CDR1 SGHDN and CDR2 FVKESK. The CDR3 loop spans 13 amino acids. Trimming cost V 3 bases and J 6 bases, with 11 bases left between them. Full variable domain (remainder filled in from reference TRBV14 and TRBJ1-1): EAGVTQFPSHSVIEKGQTVTLRCDPISGHDNLYWYRRVMGKEIKFLLHFVKESKQDESGMPNNRFLAERTGGTYSTLKVQPAELEDSGVYFCASSQVGGSEAFFGQGTRLTVV.

The J gene is TRBJ1-2, the V gene TRBV28; D is possibly TRBD1 (5 bases). Trimming took off 4 bases at V and 6 bases at J, with 24 bases between the two ends. Germline V gives CDR1 MDHEN, CDR2 SYDVKM. The CDR3 spans 17 residues. The CDR3 loop is CASSSGGARLSGHGYTF. CDR3 nucleotide sequence: TGTGCCAGCAGTTCCGGGGGAGCTCGGTTATCAGGTCATGGCTACACCTTC.

The chain carries TRBV27 and TRBJ1-1; no clear D gene. Trimming took 6 bases from V and 0 from J, leaving 8 bases between them. Germline loops: CDR1 MNHEY, CDR2 SMNVEV (reference sequence). The CDR3 consists of 13 residues. CDR3 coding DNA: TGTGCCAGCAGACTTTTTATGAACACTGAAGCTTTCTTT. Translating it yields CASRLFMNTEAFF.